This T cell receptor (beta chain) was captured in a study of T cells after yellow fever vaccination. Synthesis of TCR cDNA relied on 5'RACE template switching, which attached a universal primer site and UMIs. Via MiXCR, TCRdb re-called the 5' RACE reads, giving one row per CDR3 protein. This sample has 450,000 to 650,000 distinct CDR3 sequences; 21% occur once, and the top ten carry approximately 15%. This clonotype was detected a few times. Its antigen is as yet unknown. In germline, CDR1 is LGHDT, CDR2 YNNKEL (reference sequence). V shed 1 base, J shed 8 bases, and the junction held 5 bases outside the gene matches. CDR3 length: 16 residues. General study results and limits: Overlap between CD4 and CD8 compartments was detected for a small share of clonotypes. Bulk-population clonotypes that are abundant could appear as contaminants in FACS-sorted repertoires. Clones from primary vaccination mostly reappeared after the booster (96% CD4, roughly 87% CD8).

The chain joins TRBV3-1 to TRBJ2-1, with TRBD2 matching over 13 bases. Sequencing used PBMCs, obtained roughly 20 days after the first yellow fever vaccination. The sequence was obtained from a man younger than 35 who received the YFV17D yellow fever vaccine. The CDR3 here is CASSQAFGTSGDEQFF. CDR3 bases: TGTGCCAGCAGCCAAGCTTTTGGGACTAGCGGGGATGAGCAGTTCTTC.